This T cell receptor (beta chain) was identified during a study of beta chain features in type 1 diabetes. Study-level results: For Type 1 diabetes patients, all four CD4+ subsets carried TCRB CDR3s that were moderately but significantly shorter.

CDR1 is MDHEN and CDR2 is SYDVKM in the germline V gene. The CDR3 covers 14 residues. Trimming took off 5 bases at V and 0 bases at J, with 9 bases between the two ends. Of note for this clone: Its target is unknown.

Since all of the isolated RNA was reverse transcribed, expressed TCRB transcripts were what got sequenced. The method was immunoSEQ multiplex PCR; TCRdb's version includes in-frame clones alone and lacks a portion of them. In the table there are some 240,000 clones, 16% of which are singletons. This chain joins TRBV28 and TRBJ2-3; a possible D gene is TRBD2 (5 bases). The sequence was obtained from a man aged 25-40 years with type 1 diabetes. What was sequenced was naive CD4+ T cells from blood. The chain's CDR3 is CASSPGGSTDTQYF. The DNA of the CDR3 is TGTGCCAGCAGTCCCGGCGGGAGCACAGATACGCAGTATTTT.